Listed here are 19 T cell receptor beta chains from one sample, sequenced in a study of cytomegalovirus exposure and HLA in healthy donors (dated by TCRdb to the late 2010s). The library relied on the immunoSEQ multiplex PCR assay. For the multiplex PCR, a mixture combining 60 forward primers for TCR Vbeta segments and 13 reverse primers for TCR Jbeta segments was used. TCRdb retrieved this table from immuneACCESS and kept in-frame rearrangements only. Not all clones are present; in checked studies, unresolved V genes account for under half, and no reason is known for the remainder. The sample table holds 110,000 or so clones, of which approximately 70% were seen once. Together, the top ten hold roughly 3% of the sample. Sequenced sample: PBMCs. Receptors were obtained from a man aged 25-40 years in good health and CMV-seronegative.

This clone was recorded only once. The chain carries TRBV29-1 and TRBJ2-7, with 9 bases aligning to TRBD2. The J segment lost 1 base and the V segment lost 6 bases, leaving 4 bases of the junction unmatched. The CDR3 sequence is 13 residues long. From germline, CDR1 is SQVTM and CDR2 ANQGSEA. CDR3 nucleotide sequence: TGCAGCGTCTTAGCGGGAGAGTCCTACGAGCAGTACTTC. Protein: CSVLAGESYEQYF.

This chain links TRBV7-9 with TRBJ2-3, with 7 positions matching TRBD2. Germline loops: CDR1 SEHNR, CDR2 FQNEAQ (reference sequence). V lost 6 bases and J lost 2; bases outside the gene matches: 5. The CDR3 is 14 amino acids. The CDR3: CASRGAGYTDTQYF. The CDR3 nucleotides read TGTGCCAGCAGGGGAGCGGGATACACAGATACGCAGTATTTT.

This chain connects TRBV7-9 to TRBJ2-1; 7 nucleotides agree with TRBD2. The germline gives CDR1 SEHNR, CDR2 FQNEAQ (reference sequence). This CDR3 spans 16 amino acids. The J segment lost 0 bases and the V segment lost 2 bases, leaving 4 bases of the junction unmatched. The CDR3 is CASSLNGGSSYNEQFF. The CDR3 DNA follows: TGTGCCAGCAGCTTAAATGGCGGGAGCTCCTACAATGAGCAGTTCTTC.

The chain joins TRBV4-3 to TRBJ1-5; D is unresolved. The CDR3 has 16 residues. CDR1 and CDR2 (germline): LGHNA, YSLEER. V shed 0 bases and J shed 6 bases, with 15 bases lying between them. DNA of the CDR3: TGCGCCAGCAGCCAAGATAGGGCAGCCGAGGGTCAGCCCCAGCATTTT. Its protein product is CASSQDRAAEGQPQHF.

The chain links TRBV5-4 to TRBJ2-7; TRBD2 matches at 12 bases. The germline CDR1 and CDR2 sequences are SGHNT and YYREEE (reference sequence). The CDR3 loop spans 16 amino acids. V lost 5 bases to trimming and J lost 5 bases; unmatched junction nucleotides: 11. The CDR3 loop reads CASRPGLAGSSDEQYF. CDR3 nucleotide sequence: TGTGCCAGCAGGCCTGGACTAGCGGGATCTTCGGACGAGCAGTACTTC.

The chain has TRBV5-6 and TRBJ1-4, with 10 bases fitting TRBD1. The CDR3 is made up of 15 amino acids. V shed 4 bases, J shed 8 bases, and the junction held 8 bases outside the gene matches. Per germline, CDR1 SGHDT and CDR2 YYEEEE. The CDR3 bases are TGTGCCAGCAGCCTCCTGACAGGGGGCGCCGAAAAACTGTTTTTT. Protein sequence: CASSLLTGGAEKLFF.

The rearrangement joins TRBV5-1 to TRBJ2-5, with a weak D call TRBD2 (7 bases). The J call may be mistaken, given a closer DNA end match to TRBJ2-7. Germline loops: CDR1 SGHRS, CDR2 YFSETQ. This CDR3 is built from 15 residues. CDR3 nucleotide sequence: TGCGCCAGCAGCTCCAAACGGGGGGCGATCTACGAGCAGTACTTC. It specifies CASSSKRGAIYEQYF.

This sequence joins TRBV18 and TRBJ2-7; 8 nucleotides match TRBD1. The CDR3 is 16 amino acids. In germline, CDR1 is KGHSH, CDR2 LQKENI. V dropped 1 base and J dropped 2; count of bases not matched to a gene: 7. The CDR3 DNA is TGTGCCAGCTCACCACGGTTGACAGGGGCTACCTACGAGCAGTACTTC. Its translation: CASSPRLTGATYEQYF.

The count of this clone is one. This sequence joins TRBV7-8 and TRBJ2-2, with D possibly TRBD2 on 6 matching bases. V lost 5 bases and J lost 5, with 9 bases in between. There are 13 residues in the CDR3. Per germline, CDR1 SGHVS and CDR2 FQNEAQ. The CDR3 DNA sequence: TGTGCCAGCAGCCATCGGGAGACCGGGGAGCTGTTTTTT. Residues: CASSHRETGELFF.

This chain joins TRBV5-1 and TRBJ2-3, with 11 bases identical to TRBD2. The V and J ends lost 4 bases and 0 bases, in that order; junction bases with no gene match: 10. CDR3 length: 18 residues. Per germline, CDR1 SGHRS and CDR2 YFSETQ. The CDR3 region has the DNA TGCGCCAGCAGCCACAGACTAGCGGGGACTCCTAGCACAGATACGCAGTATTTT. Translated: CASSHRLAGTPSTDTQYF.

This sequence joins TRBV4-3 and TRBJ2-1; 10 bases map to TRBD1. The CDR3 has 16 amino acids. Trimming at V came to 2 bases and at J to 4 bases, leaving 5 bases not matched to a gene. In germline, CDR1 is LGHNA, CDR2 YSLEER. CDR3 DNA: TGCGCCAGCAGCCAAACCGGGACAGGGGTATACAATGAGCAGTTCTTC. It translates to CASSQTGTGVYNEQFF.

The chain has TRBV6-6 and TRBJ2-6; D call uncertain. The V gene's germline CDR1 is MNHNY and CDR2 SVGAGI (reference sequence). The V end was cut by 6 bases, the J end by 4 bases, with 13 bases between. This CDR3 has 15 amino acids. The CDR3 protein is CASSPAVRGANVLTF. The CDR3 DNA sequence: TGTGCCAGCAGCCCCGCGGTGCGGGGGGCCAACGTCCTGACTTTC.

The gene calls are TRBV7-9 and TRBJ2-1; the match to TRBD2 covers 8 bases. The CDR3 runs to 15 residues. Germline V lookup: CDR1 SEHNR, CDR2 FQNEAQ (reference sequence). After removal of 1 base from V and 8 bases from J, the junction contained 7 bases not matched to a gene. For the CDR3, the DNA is TGTGCCAGCAGCTTAGATGTTAGCGGGACGGATGAGCAGTTCTTC. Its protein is CASSLDVSGTDEQFF.

This chain's CDR3 is CASTPGYMNTEAFF. CDR3 nucleotides: TGTGCCAGCACCCCAGGGTACATGAACACTGAAGCTTTCTTT. The chain employs TRBV11-1 and TRBJ1-1, with D possibly TRBD1 on 5 matching bases. The V end lost 7 bases, the J end lost 0 bases, and 12 bases lay between the germline ends. The CDR3 covers 14 residues. The germline V gene has CDR1 SGHAT and CDR2 FQDESV (reference sequence).

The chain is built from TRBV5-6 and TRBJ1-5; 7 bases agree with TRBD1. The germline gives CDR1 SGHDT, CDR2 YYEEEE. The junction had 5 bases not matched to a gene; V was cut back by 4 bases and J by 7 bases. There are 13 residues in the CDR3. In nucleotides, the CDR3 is TGTGCCAGCAGCGCGAGGGGGCGGCAGCCCCAGCATTTT. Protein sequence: CASSARGRQPQHF.

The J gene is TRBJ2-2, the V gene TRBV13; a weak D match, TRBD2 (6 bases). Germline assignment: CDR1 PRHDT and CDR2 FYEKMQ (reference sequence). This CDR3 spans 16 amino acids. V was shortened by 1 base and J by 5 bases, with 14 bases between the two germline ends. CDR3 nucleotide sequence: TGTGCCAGCAGCTTAGATGGAGGGGCTAAGACCGGGGAGCTGTTTTTT. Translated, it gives CASSLDGGAKTGELFF.

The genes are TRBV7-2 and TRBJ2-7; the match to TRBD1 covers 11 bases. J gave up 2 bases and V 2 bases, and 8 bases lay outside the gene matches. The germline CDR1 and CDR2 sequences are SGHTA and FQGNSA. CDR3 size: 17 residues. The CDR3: CASSLKQGQGVAYEQYF. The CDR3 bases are TGTGCCAGCAGCTTAAAGCAGGGACAGGGGGTCGCCTACGAGCAGTACTTC. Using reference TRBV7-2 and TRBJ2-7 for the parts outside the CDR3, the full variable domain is GAGVSQSPSNKVTEKGKDVELRCDPISGHTALYWYRQSLGQGLEFLIYFQGNSAPDKSGLPSDRFSAERTGGSVSTLTIQRTQQEDSAVYLCASSLKQGQGVAYEQYFGPGTRLTVT.

The CDR3 region is CASSATSGLAGVNEQFF. In DNA form, the CDR3 reads TGTGCCAGCAGCGCAACATCGGGACTAGCGGGAGTAAATGAGCAGTTCTTC. The chain is built from TRBV9 and TRBJ2-1; 14 bases are a match to TRBD2. This CDR3 comprises 17 residues. CDR1 SGDLS and CDR2 YYNGEE come from the germline V gene. After removal of 3 bases from V and 7 bases from J, the junction contained 9 bases not matched to a gene. The full variable domain, rest sourced from reference TRBV9 and TRBJ2-1, is DSGVTQTPKHLITATGQRVTLRCSPRSGDLSVYWYQQSLDQGLQFLIQYYNGEERAKGNILERFSAQQFPDLHSELNLSSLELGDSALYFCASSATSGLAGVNEQFFGPGTRLTVL.

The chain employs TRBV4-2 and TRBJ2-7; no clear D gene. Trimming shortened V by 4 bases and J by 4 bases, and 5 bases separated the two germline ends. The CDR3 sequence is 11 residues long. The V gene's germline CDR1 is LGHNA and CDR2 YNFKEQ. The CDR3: CASSPGYEQYF. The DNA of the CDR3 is TGTGCCAGCAGCCCCGGTTACGAGCAGTACTTC.